The rows below give T cell receptor beta chains drawn from one sample of a study of post-analysis software for immune sequencing data. MiXCR, run by TCRdb on the PCR reads, gives a single entry per CDR3 protein. The sample lists approximately 730,000 distinct CDR3 sequences, 46% occurring once. Sequencing input: blood. Source of these receptors: a girl between 5 and 17 years old with multiple sclerosis. The CDR3 runs from the conserved cysteine through the conserved F or W. The D gene is left open where the match is weak. The size entry is marked missing in some rows and otherwise reads once, few, many or a size class.

v_call	clone_size	j_call	d_call	cdr3_aa	cdr3_nt
TRBV7-3	NA	TRBJ2-2	NA	CASSTTSTGELFF	TGTGCCAGCAGCACGACTAGCACCGGGGAGCTGTTTTTT
TRBV6-5	few	TRBJ2-7	TRBD1	CASRTGVGEQYF	TGTGCCAGCAGGACAGGGGTGGGCGAGCAGTACTTC
TRBV5-1	many	TRBJ1-2	NA	CASSGGTTRRGYGYTF	TGCGCCAGCAGCGGAGGAACGACGAGAAGGGGCTATGGCTACACCTTC
TRBV7-9	NA	TRBJ2-7	NA	CASSSEIGGQYF	TGTGCCAGCAGCTCCGAGATCGGCGGGCAGTACTTC
TRBV4-3	NA	TRBJ2-1	NA	CASSQDAQGGEQFF	TGCGCCAGCAGCCAAGACGCTCAGGGGGGTGAGCAGTTCTTC
TRBV28	NA	TRBJ2-7	TRBD2	CASRPSGRGEQYF	TGTGCCAGCAGACCCAGCGGGAGAGGCGAGCAGTACTTC
TRBV7-9	few	TRBJ1-2	NA	CASSQGQTNYGYTF	TGTGCCAGCAGCCAGGGACAAACTAACTATGGCTACACCTTC
TRBV7-8	NA	TRBJ2-1	TRBD2	CASSRGLAGEQFF	TGTGCCAGCAGCCGTGGACTAGCGGGGGAGCAGTTCTTC
TRBV20-1	NA	TRBJ2-7	NA	CSALWISRSSYEQYF	TGCAGTGCTCTGTGGATTAGTAGGAGCTCCTACGAGCAGTACTTC
TRBV2	NA	TRBJ2-5	NA	CASSDMGAMRETQYF	TGTGCCAGCAGTGACATGGGAGCGATGAGGGAGACCCAGTACTTC
TRBV5-1	NA	TRBJ2-4	NA	CASSPGPTVGIQYF	TGCGCCAGCAGTCCGGGACCCACTGTAGGCATTCAGTACTTC
TRBV12-3/TRBV12-4	NA	TRBJ2-5	TRBD2	CASSSSGTSGGEQYF	TGTGCCAGCAGTTCATCTGGGACTAGCGGAGGGGAGCAGTACTTC
TRBV14	NA	TRBJ2-5	NA	CASSPFSRVQETQYF	TGTGCCAGCAGCCCCTTTTCGCGGGTTCAAGAGACCCAGTACTTC
TRBV6-2/TRBV6-3	NA	TRBJ2-7	NA	CASSSGDIYEQYF	TGTGCCAGCAGTAGTGGGGACATTTACGAGCAGTACTTC